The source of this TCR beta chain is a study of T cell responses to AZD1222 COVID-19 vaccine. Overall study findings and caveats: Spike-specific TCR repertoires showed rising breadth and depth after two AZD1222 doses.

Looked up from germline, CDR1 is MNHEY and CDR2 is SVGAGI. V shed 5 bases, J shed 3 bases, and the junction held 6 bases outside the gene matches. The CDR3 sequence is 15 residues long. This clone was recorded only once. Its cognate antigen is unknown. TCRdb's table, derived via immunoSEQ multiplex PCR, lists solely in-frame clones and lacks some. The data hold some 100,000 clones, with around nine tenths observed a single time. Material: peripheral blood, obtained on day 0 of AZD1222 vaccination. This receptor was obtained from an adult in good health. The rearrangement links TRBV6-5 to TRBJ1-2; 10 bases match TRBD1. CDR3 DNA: TGTGCCAGCAGTAATACCGGGACAGGGGACTATGGCTACACCTTC. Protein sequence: CASSNTGTGDYGYTF.